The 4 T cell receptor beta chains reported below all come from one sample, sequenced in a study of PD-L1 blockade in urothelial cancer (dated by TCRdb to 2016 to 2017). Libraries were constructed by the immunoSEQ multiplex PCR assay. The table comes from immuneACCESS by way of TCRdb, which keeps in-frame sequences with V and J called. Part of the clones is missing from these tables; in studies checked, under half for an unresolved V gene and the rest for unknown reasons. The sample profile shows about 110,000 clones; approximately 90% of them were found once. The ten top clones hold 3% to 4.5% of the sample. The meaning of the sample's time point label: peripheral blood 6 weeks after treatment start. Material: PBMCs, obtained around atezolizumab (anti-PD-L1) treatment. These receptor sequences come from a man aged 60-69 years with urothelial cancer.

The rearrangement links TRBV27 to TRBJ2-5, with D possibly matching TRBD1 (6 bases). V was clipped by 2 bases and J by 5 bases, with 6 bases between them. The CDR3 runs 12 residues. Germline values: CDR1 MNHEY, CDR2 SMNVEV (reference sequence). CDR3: CASSLRGETQYF. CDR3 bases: TGTGCCAGCAGTTTAAGGGGGGAGACCCAGTACTTC.

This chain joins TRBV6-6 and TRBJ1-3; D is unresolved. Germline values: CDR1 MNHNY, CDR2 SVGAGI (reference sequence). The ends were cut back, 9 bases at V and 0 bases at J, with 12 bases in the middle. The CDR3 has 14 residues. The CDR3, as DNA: TGTGCCAGTATAGACGGAGGCTCTGGAAACACCATATATTTT. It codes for CASIDGGSGNTIYF.

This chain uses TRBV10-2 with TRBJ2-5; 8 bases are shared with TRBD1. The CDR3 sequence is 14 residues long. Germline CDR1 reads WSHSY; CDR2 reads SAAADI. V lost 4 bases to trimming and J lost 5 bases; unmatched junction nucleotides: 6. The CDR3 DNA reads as TGCGCCAGCAGTGTCAGGGGGCTGGGGGAGACCCAGTACTTC. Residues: CASSVRGLGETQYF.

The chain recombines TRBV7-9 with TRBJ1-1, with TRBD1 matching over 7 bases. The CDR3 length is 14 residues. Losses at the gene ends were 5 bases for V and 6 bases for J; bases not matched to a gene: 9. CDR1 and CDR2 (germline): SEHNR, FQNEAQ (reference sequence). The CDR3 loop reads CASSTRQGPAEAFF. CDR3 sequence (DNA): TGTGCCAGCAGCACCCGACAGGGCCCCGCTGAAGCTTTCTTT.